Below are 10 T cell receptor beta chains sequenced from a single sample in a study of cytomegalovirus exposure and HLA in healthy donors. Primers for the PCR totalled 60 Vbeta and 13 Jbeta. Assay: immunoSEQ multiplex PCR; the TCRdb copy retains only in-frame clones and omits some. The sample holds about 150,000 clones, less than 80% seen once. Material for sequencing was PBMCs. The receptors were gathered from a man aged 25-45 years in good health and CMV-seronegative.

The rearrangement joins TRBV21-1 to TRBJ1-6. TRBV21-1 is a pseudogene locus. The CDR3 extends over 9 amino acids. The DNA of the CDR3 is TGTGCCAGCAGCAAAGACGCGATCTTT. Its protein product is CASSKDAIF.

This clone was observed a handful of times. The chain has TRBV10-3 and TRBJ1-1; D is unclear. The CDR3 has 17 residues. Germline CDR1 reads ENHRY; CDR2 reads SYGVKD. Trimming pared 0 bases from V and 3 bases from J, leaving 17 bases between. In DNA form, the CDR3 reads TGTGCCATCAGTGAGTCTCAGATCGGAGTGAGGTACACTGAAGCTTTCTTT. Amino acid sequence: CAISESQIGVRYTEAFF.

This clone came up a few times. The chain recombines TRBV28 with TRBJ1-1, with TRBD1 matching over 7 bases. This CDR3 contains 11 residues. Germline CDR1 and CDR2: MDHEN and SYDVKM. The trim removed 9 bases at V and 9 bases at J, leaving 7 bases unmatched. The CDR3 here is CASLRQGKAFF. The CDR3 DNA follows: TGTGCCAGTCTTCGACAGGGTAAAGCTTTCTTT.

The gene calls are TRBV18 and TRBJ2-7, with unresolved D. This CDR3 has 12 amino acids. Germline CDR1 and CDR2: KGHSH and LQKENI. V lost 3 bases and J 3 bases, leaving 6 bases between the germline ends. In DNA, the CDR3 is TGTGCCAGCTCACCCCCAGACTACGAGCAGTACTTC. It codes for CASSPPDYEQYF.

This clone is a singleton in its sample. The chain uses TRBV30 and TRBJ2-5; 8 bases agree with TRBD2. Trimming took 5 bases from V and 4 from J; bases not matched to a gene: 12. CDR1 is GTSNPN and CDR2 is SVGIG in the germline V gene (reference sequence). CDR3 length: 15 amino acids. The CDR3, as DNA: TGTGCCTGGGGGGGAGGACTAGCCGGCGGAGAGACCCAGTACTTC. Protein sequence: CAWGGGLAGGETQYF. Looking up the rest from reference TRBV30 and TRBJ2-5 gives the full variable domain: SQTIHQWPATLVQPVGSPLSLECTVEGTSNPNLYWYRQAAGRGLQLLFYSVGIGQISSEVPQNLSASRPQDRQFILSSKKLLLSDSGFYLCAWGGGLAGGETQYFGPGTRLLVL.

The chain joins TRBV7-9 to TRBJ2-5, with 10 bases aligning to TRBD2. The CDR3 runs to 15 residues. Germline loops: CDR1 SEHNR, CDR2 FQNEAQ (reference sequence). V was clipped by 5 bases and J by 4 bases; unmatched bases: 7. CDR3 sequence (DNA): TGTGCCAGCAGCCAACTAGCGGGGTCTTCAGAGACCCAGTACTTC. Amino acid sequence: CASSQLAGSSETQYF. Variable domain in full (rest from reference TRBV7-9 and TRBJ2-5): DTGVSQNPRHKITKRGQNVTFRCDPISEHNRLYWYRQTLGQGPEFLTYFQNEAQLEKSRLLSDRFSAERPKGSFSTLEIQRTEQGDSAMYLCASSQLAGSSETQYFGPGTRLLVL.

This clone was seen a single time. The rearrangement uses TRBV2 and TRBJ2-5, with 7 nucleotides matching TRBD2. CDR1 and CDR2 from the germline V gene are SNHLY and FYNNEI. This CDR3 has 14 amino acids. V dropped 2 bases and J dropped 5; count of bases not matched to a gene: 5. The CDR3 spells CASSELGGGETQYF. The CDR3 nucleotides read TGTGCCAGCAGTGAACTGGGGGGAGGGGAGACCCAGTACTTC.

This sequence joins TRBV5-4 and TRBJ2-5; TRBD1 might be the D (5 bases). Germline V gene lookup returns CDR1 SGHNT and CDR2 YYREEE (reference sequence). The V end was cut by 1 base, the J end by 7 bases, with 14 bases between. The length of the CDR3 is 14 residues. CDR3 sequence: CASSLTGRWGTQYF. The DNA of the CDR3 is TGTGCCAGCAGCTTGACAGGCCGGTGGGGGACCCAGTACTTC.

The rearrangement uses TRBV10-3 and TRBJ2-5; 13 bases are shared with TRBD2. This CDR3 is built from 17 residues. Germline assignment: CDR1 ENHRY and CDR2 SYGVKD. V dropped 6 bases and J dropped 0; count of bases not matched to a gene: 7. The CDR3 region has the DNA TGTGCCATCAGGGCGGGACTAGCGGGGCTTTACCAAGAGACCCAGTACTTC. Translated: CAIRAGLAGLYQETQYF.

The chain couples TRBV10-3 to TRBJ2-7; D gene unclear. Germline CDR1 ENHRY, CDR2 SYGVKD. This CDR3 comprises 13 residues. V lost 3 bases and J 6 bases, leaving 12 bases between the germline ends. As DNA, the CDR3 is TGTGCCATCAGTGAATCGCTAGTTGGCGAGCAGTACTTC. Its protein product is CAISESLVGEQYF.